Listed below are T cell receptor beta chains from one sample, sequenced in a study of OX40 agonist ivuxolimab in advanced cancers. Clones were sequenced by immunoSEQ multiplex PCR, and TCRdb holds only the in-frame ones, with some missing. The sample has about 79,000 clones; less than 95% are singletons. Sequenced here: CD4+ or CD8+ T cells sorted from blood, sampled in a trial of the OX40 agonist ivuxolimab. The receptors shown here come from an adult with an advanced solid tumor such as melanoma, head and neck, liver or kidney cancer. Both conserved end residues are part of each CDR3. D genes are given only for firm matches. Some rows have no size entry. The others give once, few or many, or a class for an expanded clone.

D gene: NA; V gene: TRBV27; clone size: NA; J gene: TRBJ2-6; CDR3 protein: CASSTSGDSSGANVLTF; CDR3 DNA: TGTGCCAGCAGTACCTCGGGGGACTCCTCTGGGGCCAACGTCCTGACTTTC
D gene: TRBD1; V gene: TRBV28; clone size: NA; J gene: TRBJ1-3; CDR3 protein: CASSSTGGSGNTIYF; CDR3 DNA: TGTGCCAGCAGCTCTACAGGGGGCTCAGGAAACACCATATATTTT
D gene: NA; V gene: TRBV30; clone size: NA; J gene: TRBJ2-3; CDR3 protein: CAWSADTGAETQYF; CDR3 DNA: TGTGCCTGGAGTGCGGACACGGGTGCTGAGACGCAGTATTTT
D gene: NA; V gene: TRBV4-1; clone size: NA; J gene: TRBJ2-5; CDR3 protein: CASSQEVAIQETQYF; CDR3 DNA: TGCGCCAGCAGCCAAGAGGTCGCAATCCAAGAGACCCAGTACTTC
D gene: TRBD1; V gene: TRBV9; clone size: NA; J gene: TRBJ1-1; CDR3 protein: CASSGQTGRNTEAFF; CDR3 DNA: TGTGCCAGCAGCGGGCAGACAGGGAGGAACACTGAAGCTTTCTTT
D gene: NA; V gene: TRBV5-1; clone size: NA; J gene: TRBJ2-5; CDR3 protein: CASTPSPGVSQETQYF; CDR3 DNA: TGCGCCAGCACTCCAAGCCCCGGTGTATCCCAAGAGACCCAGTACTTC
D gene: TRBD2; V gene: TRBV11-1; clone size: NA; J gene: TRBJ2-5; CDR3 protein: CASTLGLAGSETQYF; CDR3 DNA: TGTGCCAGCACCCTGGGACTAGCGGGGTCGGAGACCCAGTACTTC
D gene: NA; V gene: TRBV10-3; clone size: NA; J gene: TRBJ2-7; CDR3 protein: CAISDGQHPYEQYF; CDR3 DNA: TGTGCCATCAGTGATGGACAGCATCCTTACGAGCAGTACTTC
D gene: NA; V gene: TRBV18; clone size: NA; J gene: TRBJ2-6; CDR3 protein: CASSLQGPTGANVLTF; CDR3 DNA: TGTGCCAGCTCACTACAGGGCCCCACTGGGGCCAACGTCCTGACTTTC
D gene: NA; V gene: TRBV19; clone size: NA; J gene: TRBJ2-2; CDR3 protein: CASSISPGDTGELFF; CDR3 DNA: TGTGCCAGTAGTATATCCCCCGGGGACACCGGGGAGCTGTTTTTT
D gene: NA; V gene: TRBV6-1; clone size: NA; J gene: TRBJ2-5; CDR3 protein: CASSEIGVGKETQYF; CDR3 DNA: TGTGCCAGCAGTGAGATAGGGGTCGGAAAAGAGACCCAGTACTTC
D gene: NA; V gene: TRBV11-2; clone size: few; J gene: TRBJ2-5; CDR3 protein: CASSPGPEETQYF; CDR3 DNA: TGTGCCAGCAGCCCGGGACCCGAAGAGACCCAGTACTTC
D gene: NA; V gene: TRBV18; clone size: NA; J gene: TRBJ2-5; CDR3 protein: CASSLRTTQETQYF; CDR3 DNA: TGTGCCAGCTCTCTCAGGACTACCCAAGAGACCCAGTACTTC
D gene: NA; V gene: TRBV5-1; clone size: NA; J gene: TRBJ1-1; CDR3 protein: CASSGRAVTEAFF; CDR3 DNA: TGCGCCAGCAGCGGGAGGGCAGTCACTGAAGCTTTCTTT
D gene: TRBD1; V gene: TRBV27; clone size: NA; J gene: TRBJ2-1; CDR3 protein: CASSGTGYYNEQFF; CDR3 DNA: TGTGCCAGCAGTGGGACAGGTTATTACAATGAGCAGTTCTTC
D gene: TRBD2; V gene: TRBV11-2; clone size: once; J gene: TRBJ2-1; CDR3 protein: CASSRSGGQWSNEQFF; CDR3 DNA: TGTGCCAGCAGCCGGAGCGGGGGACAATGGAGCAATGAGCAGTTCTTC
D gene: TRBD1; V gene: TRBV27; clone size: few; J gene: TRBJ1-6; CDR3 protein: CASGYRGQDSPLHF; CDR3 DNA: TGTGCCAGCGGGTACAGGGGGCAGGATTCACCCCTCCACTTT
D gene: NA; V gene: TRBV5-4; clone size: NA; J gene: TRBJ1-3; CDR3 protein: CASSLDAGPGNTIYF; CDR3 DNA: TGTGCCAGCAGCTTAGATGCTGGCCCTGGAAACACCATATATTTT
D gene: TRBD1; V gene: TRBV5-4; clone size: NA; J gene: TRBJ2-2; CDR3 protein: CASSARQGGNTGELFF; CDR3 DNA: TGTGCCAGCAGCGCTAGACAGGGGGGGAACACCGGGGAGCTGTTTTTT
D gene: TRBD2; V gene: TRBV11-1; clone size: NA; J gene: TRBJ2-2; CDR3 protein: CASSLFAGGLGGELFF; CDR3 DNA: TGTGCCAGCAGCTTATTCGCGGGGGGGCTCGGCGGGGAGCTGTTTTTT
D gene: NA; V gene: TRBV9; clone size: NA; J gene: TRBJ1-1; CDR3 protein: CASGAVSF; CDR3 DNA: TGTGCCAGCGGGGCTGTGTCGTTT
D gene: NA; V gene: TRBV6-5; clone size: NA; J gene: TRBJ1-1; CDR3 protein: CASSYPGGTEAFF; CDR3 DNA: TGTGCCAGCAGTTACCCGGGTGGCACTGAAGCTTTCTTT
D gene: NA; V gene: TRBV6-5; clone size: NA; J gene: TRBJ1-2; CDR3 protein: CASSYGRDYGYTF; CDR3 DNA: TGTGCCAGCAGTTACGGGAGGGACTATGGCTACACCTTC